This TCR beta chain was recovered during a study of T cells expressing NK-cell markers. Study-wide points: Dominant NKG2C+ clonotypes in roughly 6 donors made up roughly 1.0-7.0% of CD8+ T cells.

Note on this clonotype: Its antigen is unknown.

TCRdb reprocessed the 5' RACE reads and reports one entry per CDR3 protein, with no DNA. In total, the table holds 200,000 to 300,000 distinct CDR3 sequences. Germline lookup yields CDR1 SGHVS and CDR2 FQNEAQ. The CDR3 has 18 residues. Sequencing input: blood T cells: a sorted CD56 or NKG2C T cell subset, CD4+ or CD8+ T cells, or bulk PBMC T cells (not recorded which). The origin of this receptor is a woman aged 18 to 69 in good health. The rearrangement links TRBV7-8 to TRBJ2-4; without DNA, the TCRdb call of TRBD2 cannot be checked. This CDR3 is CASSLAYGGGGSQNIQYF.